These T cell receptor beta chains were read from a single sample in a study of Tregs in tolerant kidney transplant recipients. Method: immunoSEQ multiplex PCR; TCRdb's copy keeps in-frame clones and lacks some. The sample includes 50,000 to 80,000 clones, around 98% of them seen just once. Sequencing used Tregs from blood, obtained before the transplant. Every receptor here comes from a human donor who received a combined kidney and bone marrow transplant. The CDR3 runs from the conserved cysteine through the conserved F or W. D genes are given only for firm matches. Only some rows state a clone size, as once, few, many or a class for expanded clones.

J gene | D gene | V gene | clone size | CDR3 DNA | CDR3 protein
TRBJ1-2 | . | TRBV9 | . | TGTGCCAGCAGCGCCCTAACCCGGGGGGGTTATGGCTACACCTTC | CASSALTRGGYGYTF
TRBJ2-3 | TRBD2 | TRBV5-1 | . | TGCGCCAGCAGGGCCGGGACTAGCGGGGGGGATACGCAGTATTTT | CASRAGTSGGDTQYF
TRBJ2-1 | . | TRBV29-1 | . | TGCAGCGTTGGAGATAGAAGTAACAATGAGCAGTTCTTC | CSVGDRSNNEQFF
TRBJ1-2 | . | TRBV18 | . | TGTGCCAGCTCAACTTCCGGGAATTCTTTATTCTATGGCTACACCTTC | CASSTSGNSLFYGYTF
TRBJ2-7 | TRBD2 | TRBV15 | . | TGTGCCACCAGCATTGAGCGGGGGGGCTTCTACGAGCAGTACTTC | CATSIERGGFYEQYF
TRBJ2-7 | . | TRBV5-1 | . | TGCGCCAGCAGCCTCCAACTAGCAGGCCCTACCTACGAGCAGTACTTC | CASSLQLAGPTYEQYF
TRBJ2-4 | TRBD1 | TRBV4-2 | . | TGTGCCAGCAGCCAAACACAGGGGTCGAGGGCAATCGCCAAAAACATTCAGTACTTC | CASSQTQGSRAIAKNIQYF
TRBJ2-7 | TRBD2 | TRBV7-9 | . | TGTGCCAGCAGCTTATCTCGCGGGGGGGTCTACGAGCAGTACTTC | CASSLSRGGVYEQYF
TRBJ1-1 | . | TRBV12-5 | . | TGTGCTAGTGGCCGACTAAGAACTGAAGCTTTCTTT | CASGRLRTEAFF
TRBJ2-1 | TRBD1 | TRBV11-2 | . | TGTGCCAGCAGCTTAGTACGGACAGGGGCCTACAATGAGCAGTTCTTC | CASSLVRTGAYNEQFF
TRBJ2-7 | TRBD1 | TRBV27 | . | TGTGCCGTCAAACCAGGACAGGGCGGCTACGAGCAGTACTTC | CAVKPGQGGYEQYF
TRBJ2-7 | . | TRBV27 | . | TGTGCCAGCAGTTTTGCGGGGAGGGGGGGTTACGAGCAGTACTTC | CASSFAGRGGYEQYF
TRBJ1-2 | TRBD1 | TRBV6-1 | . | TGTGCCAGCAGTGAAGTGTTTAGGACAGGGGATGCCCGCTACACCTTC | CASSEVFRTGDARYTF
TRBJ2-1 | TRBD2 | TRBV11-1 | once | TGTGCCAGCAGGAGATGGACTAGCGGGAGTAGGGGCAATGAGCAGTTCTTC | CASRRWTSGSRGNEQFF
TRBJ2-1 | TRBD2 | TRBV9 | . | TGTGCCAGCAGCGGACTAGCGGGGGGGCCCAATGAGCAGTTCTTC | CASSGLAGGPNEQFF
TRBJ2-3 | . | TRBV6-1 | . | TGTGCCAGTTGCCAGCGTACCACAGATACGCAGTATTTT | CASCQRTTDTQYF
TRBJ1-4 | . | TRBV30 | . | TGTGCCTGGAGTGTGCGGACAGTTGGAAAACTGTTTTTT | CAWSVRTVGKLFF
TRBJ2-7 | TRBD1 | TRBV30 | . | TGTGCCTGGGGTAAGGGGGCAGCCCTATACTACGAGCAGTACTTC | CAWGKGAALYYEQYF
TRBJ1-1 | TRBD1 | TRBV5-1 | . | TGCGCCAGCAGCTCTAGGACAGGGGGCGAAGCTTTCTTT | CASSSRTGGEAFF
TRBJ1-4 | . | TRBV4-1 | . | TGCGCCAGCAGCCAAGGGCAGGGTTATAATGAAAAACTGTTTTTT | CASSQGQGYNEKLFF
TRBJ1-2 | . | TRBV25-1 | . | TGTGCCAGCAGTGAAGGCCGAAACTATGGCTACACCTTC | CASSEGRNYGYTF
TRBJ1-5 | . | TRBV7-8 | . | TGTGCCAGCAGCTTAGACCCAGGGGTACGATGGCAGCCCCAGCATTTT | CASSLDPGVRWQPQHF